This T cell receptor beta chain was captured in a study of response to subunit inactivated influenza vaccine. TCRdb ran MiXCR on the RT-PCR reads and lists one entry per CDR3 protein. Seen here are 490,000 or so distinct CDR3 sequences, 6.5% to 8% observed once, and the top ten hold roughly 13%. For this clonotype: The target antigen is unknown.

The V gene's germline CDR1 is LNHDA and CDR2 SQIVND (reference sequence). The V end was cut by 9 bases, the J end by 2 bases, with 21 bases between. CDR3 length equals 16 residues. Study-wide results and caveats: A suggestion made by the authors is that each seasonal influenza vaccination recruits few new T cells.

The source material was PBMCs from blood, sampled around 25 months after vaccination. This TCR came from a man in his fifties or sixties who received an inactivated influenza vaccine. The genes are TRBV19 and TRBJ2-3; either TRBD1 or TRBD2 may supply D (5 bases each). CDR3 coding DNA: TGTGCCAGCCGGGGCGCAGGGTGGGCCTACACAGATACGCAGTATTTT. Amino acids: CASRGAGWAYTDTQYF.